Sequencing of this TCR beta chain was carried out in a study of blood T cell repertoires in COVID-19. Study-wide context: PBMCs, B-cell-depleted T cells, or T cells were the source of the cDNA or gDNA that made up the material.

V lost 3 bases to trimming and J lost 7 bases; unmatched junction nucleotides: 8. There are 16 residues in the CDR3. CDR1 is KGHSH, CDR2 LQKENI, per germline. Clones were read by immunoSEQ multiplex PCR, and TCRdb kept only the in-frame ones, dropping some. Of about 360,000 clones detected, 83% appear once; the ten largest clones hold 3%. The J gene is TRBJ1-4, the V gene TRBV18; 10 bases line up with TRBD1. This TCR came from a young man with active or convalescent COVID-19. Sequencing was done on a sample of peripheral blood. The CDR3 DNA is TGTGCCAGCTCACCCCTCCCGGGACAGGGGACTGAAAAACTGTTTTTT. Translated, it gives CASSPLPGQGTEKLFF.